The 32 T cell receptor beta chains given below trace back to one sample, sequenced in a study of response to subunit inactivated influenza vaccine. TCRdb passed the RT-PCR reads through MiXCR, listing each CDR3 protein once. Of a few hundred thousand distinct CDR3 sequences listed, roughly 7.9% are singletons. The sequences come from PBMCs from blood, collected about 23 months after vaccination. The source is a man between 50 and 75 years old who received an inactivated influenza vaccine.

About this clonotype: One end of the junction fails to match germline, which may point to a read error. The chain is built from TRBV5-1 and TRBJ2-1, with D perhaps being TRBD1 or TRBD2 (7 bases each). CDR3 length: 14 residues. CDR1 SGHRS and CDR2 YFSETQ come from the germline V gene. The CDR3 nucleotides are TGCGCCAGCGGCAGGGGGGGGGACTATAATGAGCAGATCTTC. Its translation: CASGRGGDYNEQIF.

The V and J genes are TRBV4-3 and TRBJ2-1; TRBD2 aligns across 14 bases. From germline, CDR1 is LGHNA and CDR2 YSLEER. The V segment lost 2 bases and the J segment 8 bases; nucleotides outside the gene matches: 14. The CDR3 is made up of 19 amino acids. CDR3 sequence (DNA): TGCGCCAGCAGCCAAAGCTCCGGGACTAGCGGGAGAGGCGGGTATGAGCAGTTCTTC. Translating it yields CASSQSSGTSGRGGYEQFF.

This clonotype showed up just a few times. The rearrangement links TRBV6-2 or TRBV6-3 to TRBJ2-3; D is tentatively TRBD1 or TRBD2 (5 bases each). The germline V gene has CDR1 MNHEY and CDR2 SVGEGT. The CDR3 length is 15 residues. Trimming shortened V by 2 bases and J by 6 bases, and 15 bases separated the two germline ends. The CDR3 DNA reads TGTGCCAGCAGTTACCAAGGGACGGGCCGGGATACGCAGTATTTT. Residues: CASSYQGTGRDTQYF.

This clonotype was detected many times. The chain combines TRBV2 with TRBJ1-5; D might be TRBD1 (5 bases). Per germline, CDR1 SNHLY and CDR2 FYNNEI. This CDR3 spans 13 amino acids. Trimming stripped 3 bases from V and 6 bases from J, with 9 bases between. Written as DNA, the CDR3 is TGTGCCAGCAGTGACAGGGAAGGTCAGCCCCAGCATTTT. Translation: CASSDREGQPQHF.

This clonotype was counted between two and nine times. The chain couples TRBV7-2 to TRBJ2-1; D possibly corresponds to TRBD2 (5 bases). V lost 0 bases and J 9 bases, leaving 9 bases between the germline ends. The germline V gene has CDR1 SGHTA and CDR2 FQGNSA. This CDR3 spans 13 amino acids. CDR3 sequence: CASSLAPSTEQFF. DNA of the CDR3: TGTGCCAGCAGCTTAGCTCCTAGCACTGAGCAGTTCTTC.

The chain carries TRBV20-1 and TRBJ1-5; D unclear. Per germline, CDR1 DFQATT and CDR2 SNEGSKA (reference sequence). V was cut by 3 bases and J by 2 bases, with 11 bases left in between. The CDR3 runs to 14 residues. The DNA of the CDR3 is TGCAGTGCTAGCGGATCTTGGGGCAATCAGCCCCAGCATTTT. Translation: CSASGSWGNQPQHF.

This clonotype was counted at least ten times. The CDR3 reads CASSSGLAANNEQFF. The CDR3 DNA reads TGTGCCAGCAGCTCGGGACTAGCGGCAAACAATGAGCAGTTCTTC. This sequence joins TRBV7-9 and TRBJ2-1, with 11 nucleotides matching TRBD2. Germline-derived CDR1 and CDR2 are SEHNR and FQNEAQ (reference sequence). V shed 4 bases, J shed 5 bases, and the junction held 4 bases outside the gene matches. The CDR3 totals 15 residues.

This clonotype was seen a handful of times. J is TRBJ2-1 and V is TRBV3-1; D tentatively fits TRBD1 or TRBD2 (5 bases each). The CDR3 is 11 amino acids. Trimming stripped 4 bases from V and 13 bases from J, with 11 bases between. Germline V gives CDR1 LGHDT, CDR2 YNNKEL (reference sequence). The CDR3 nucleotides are TGTGCCAGCAGCCTCGGGGCCGTACAGTTCTTC. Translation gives CASSLGAVQFF.

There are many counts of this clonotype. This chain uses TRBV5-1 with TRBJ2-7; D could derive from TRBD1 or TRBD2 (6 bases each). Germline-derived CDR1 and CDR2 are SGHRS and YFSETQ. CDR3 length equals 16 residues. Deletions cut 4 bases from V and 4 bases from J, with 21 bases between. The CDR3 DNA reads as TGCGCCAGCAGCGGAGGGGGGTCGACGCGCCTTTACGAGCAGTACTTC. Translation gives CASSGGGSTRLYEQYF.

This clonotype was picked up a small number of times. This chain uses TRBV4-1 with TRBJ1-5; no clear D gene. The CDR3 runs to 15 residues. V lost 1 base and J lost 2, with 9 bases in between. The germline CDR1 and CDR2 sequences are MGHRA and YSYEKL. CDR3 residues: CASSQAGAGNQPQHF. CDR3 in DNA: TGCGCCAGCAGCCAAGCCGGAGCCGGCAATCAGCCCCAGCATTTT.

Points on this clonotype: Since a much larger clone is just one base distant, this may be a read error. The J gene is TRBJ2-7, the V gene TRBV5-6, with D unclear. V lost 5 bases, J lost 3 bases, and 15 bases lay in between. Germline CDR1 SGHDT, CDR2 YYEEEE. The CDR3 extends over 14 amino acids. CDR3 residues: CASRLVPGDYEQYF. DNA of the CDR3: TGTGCCAGCAGATTAGTGCCCGGCGACTACGAGCAGTACTTC. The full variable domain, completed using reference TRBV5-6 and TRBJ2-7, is DAGVTQSPTHLIKTRGQQVTLRCSPKSGHDTVSWYQQALGQGPQFIFQYYEEEERQRGNFPDRFSGHQFPNYSSELNVNALLLGDSALYLCASRLVPGDYEQYFGPGTRLTVT.

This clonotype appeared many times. CDR3 residues: CASSPPGQGADGNTEAFF. Written as DNA, the CDR3 is TGTGCCAGCTCACCCCCGGGACAGGGGGCGGATGGGAACACTGAAGCTTTCTTT. The genes are TRBV18 and TRBJ1-1; 12 bases match TRBD1. CDR1 is KGHSH, CDR2 LQKENI, per germline. The CDR3 is 18 residues long. V dropped 3 bases and J dropped 1; count of bases not matched to a gene: 9. The complete variable domain, with remaining parts taken from reference TRBV18 and TRBJ1-1, reads NAGVMQNPRHLVRRRGQEARLRCSPMKGHSHVYWYRQLPEEGLKFMVYLQKENIIDESGMPKERFSAEFPKEGPSILRIQQVVRGDSAAYFCASSPPGQGADGNTEAFFGQGTRLTVV.

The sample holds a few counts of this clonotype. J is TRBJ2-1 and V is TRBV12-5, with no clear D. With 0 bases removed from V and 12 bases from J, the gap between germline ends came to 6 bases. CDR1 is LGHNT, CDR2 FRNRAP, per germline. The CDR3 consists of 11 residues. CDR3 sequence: CASGLVGRQFF. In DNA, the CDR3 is TGTGCTAGTGGTTTGGTAGGTAGGCAGTTCTTC.

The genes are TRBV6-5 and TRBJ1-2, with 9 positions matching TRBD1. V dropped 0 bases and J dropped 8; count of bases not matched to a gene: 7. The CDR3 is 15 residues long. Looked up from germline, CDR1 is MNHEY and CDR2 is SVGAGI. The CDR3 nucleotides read TGTGCCAGCAGTTACTCGACAGGGGGGATAGGAGGCTACACCTTC. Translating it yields CASSYSTGGIGGYTF.

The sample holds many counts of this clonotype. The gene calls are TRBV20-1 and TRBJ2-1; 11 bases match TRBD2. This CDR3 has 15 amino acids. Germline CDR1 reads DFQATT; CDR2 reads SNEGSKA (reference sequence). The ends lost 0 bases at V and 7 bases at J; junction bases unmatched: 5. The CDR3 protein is CSARDGRLAGNEQFF. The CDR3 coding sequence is TGCAGTGCTAGAGATGGTAGACTAGCGGGGAATGAGCAGTTCTTC.

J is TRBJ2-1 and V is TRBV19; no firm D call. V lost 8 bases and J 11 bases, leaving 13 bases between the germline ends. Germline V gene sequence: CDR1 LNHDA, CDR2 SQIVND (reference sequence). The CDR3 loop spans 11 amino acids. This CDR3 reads CASGYQSQQFF. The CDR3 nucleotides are TGTGCCAGTGGCTATCAGTCCCAGCAGTTCTTC.

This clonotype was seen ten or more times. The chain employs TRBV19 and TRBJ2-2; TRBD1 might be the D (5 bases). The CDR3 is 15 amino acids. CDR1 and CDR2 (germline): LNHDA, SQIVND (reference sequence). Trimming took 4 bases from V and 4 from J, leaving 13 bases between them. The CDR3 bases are TGTGCCAGTAGTACAACTGCCAGGGTCACCGGGGAGCTGTTTTTT. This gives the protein CASSTTARVTGELFF.

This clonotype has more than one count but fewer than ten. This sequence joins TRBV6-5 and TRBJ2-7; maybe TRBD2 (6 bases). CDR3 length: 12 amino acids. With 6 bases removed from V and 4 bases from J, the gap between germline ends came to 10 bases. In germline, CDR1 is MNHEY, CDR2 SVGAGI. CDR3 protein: CASSWDFYEQYF. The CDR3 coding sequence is TGTGCCAGCAGCTGGGACTTTTACGAGCAGTACTTC.

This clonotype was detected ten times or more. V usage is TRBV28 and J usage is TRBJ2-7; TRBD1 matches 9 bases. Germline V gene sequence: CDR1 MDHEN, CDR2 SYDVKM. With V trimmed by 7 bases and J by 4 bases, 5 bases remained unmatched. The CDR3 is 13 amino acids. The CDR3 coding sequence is TGTGCCAGCATGACCGGGACAGGGTACGAGCAGTACTTC. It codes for CASMTGTGYEQYF.

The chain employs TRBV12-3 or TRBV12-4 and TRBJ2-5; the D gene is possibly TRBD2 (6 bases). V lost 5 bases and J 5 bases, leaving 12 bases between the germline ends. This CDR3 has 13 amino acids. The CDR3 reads CASSRDFWETQYF. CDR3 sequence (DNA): TGTGCCAGCAGTAGGGACTTCTGGGAGACCCAGTACTTC.

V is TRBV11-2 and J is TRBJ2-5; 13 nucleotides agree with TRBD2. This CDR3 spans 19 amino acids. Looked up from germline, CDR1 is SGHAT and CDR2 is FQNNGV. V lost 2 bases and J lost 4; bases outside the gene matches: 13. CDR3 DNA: TGTGCCAGCAGCTTACCCTTCCGGACTAGCGGGAGAGGAGCAGAGACCCAGTACTTC. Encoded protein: CASSLPFRTSGRGAETQYF.

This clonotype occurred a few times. In nucleotides, the CDR3 is TGCAGCGTAACAGGGACGCCCATCTATGGCTACACCTTC. Its protein product is CSVTGTPIYGYTF. The chain carries TRBV29-1 and TRBJ1-2; a weak D match, TRBD1 (6 bases). This CDR3 comprises 13 residues. The V gene lost 6 bases and the J gene lost 4 bases, with 15 bases spanning the gap. Germline-derived CDR1 and CDR2 are SQVTM and ANQGSEA.

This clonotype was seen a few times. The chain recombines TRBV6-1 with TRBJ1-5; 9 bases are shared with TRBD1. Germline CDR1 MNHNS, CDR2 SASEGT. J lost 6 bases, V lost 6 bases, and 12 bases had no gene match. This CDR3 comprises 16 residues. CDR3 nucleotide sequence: TGTGCCAGCAGACAGACAGGGGGTGGGTTGGGTCAGCCCCAGCATTTT. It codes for CASRQTGGGLGQPQHF.

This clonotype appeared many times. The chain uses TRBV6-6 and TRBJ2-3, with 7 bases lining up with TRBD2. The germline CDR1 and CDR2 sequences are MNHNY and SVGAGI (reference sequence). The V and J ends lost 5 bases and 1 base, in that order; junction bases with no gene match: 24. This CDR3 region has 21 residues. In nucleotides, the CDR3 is TGTGCCAGCAGTCCGGTACGGGTCGGGCTATCACGGGGGGAAGGCACAGATACGCAGTATTTT. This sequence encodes CASSPVRVGLSRGEGTDTQYF.

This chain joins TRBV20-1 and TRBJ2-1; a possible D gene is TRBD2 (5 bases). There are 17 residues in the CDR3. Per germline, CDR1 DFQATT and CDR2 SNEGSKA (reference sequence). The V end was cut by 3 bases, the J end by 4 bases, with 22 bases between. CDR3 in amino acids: CSASTGFRTFSYNEQFF. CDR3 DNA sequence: TGCAGTGCTAGTACGGGGTTCAGGACCTTTTCGTACAATGAGCAGTTCTTC.

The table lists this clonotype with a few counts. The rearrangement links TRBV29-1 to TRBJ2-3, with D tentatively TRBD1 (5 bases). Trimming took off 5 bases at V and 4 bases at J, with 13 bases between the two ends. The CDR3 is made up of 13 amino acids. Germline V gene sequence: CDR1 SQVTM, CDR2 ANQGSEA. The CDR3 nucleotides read TGCAGCGTTCTAGGGGTATTAGCAGATACGCAGTATTTT. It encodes CSVLGVLADTQYF.

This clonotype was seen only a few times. The chain's CDR3 is CASRGTSSYEQYF. The DNA for the CDR3 is TGTGCCAGCCGTGGGACTAGCAGCTACGAGCAGTACTTC. V gene TRBV6-2 or TRBV6-3 combines with J gene TRBJ2-7, with TRBD2 matching over 9 bases. CDR3 length: 13 amino acids. Germline lookup yields CDR1 MNHEY and CDR2 SVGEGT. V was clipped by 8 bases and J by 3 bases; unmatched bases: 5.

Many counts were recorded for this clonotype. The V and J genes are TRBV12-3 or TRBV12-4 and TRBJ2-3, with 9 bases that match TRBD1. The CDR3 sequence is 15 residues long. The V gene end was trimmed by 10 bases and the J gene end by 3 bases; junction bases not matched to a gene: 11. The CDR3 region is CATRYRGLRTDTQYF. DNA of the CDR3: TGTGCCACCAGATACAGGGGGCTGAGGACAGATACGCAGTATTTT.

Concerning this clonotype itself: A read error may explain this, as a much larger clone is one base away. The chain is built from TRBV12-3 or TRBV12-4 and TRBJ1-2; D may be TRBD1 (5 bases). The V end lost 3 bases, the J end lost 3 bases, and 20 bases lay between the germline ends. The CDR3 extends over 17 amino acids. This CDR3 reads CASSFSAGTAPDYGYTF. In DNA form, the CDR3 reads TGTGCCAGCAGTTTTTCAGCCGGGACCGCACCTGACTATGGCTACACCTTC.

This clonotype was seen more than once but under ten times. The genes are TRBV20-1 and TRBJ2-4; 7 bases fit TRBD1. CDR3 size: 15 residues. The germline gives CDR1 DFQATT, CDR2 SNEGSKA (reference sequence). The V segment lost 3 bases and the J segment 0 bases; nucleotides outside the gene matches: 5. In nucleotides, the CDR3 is TGCAGTGCTAGCATGACAGGGCTAGCCAAAAACATTCAGTACTTC. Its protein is CSASMTGLAKNIQYF.

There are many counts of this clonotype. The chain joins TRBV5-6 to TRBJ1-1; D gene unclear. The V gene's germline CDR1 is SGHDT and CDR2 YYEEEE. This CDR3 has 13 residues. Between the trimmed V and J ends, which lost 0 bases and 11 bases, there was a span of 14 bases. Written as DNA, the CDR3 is TGTGCCAGCAGCTTGGCTGCTGAAATTACGGCTTTCTTT. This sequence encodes CASSLAAEITAFF.

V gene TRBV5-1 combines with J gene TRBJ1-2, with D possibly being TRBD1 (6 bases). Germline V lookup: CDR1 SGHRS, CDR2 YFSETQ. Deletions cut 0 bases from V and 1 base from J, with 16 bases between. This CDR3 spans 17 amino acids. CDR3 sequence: CASSLAAGDVLNYGYTF. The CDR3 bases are TGCGCCAGCAGCTTGGCGGCAGGGGACGTACTTAACTATGGCTACACCTTC. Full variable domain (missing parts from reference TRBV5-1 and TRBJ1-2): KAGVTQTPRYLIKTRGQQVTLSCSPISGHRSVSWYQQTPGQGLQFLFEYFSETQRNKGNFPGRFSGRQFSNSRSEMNVSTLELGDSALYLCASSLAAGDVLNYGYTFGSGTRLTVV.